The clone carrying this T cell receptor (beta chain) was counted ten times or more. Its antigen is unknown. These data come from a study of CD8 T cells in ankylosing spondylitis. Germline V CDR1 and CDR2: SGDLS, YYNGEE. The CDR3 has 14 amino acids. V was trimmed by 3 bases and J by 2 bases, leaving 8 bases between them. General observations from the study: There were earlier reports of some motif variants in reactive arthritis synovial fluid and blood. There was a TCR beta motif, made of 7 to 9 highly homologous variants, that appeared characteristic of ankylosing spondylitis blood.

Researchers built TCR beta libraries using quantitative 5'-RACE with molecular barcodes. TCRdb processed the 5' RACE reads anew with MiXCR; each CDR3 protein has one entry. The sample lists roughly 40,000 distinct CDR3 sequences, 4% occurring once. The sample comprised blood, either unsorted or a sorted T cell fraction (not recorded which). The TCR originated in a female donor with ankylosing spondylitis or in good health (not recorded which). This chain joins TRBV9 and TRBJ2-2; D gene uncertain. This chain's CDR3 is CASSGELNTGELFF. CDR3 DNA sequence: TGTGCCAGCAGCGGAGAACTTAACACCGGGGAGCTGTTTTTT.